This is a list of T cell receptor beta chains from one sample in a study of T-cell reconstitution after alpha-beta-depleted transplantation in children. MiXCR was run by TCRdb on the PCR reads, yielding one entry per CDR3 protein. The sample contains some 590,000 distinct CDR3 sequences, over 9.5% of which appear only once. The material was PBMCs from the stem cell graft donor, obtained from the stem cell graft. The receptors originated from a human donor who donated a stem cell graft to a child with acute myeloid leukemia. The CDR3 runs from the conserved cysteine through the conserved F or W. D genes are given only for firm matches. The listing skips clone size in some rows; elsewhere it reads once, few, many or a size class.

j_call v_call d_call clone_size cdr3_nt cdr3_aa
TRBJ2-1 TRBV29-1 . many TGCAGCGTTGTATCGGCTAGGGCTAGCGTCACGAGCTCCTACAATGAGCAGTTCTTC CSVVSARASVTSSYNEQFF
TRBJ2-1 TRBV6-2/TRBV6-3 . . TGTGCCAGCAGCCCCCTCAGCGGTTCGCTTAGCTCCTACAATGAGCAGTTCTTC CASSPLSGSLSSYNEQFF
TRBJ2-1 TRBV27 TRBD1 few TGTGCCAGCAGACCTCTTCGGGACAGGGGGCGGGTTGAGCAGTTCTTC CASRPLRDRGRVEQFF
TRBJ2-2 TRBV18 TRBD2 . TGTGCCAGCTCACCACTTCCGGTAGCGGGAGTATCCGGGGAGCTGTTTTTT CASSPLPVAGVSGELFF
TRBJ2-7 TRBV6-2/TRBV6-3 . . TGTGCCAGCAAACACGCAGCCTACGAGCAGTACTTC CASKHAAYEQYF
TRBJ1-1 TRBV7-2 . . TGTGCCAGCAGCTTAGCACCCACAGGGAACACTGAAGCTTTCTTT CASSLAPTGNTEAFF
TRBJ2-7 TRBV14 TRBD1 many TGTGCCAGCAGCCGCGGGACAGGTGGAACCTACGAGCAGTACTTC CASSRGTGGTYEQYF
TRBJ2-1 TRBV20-1 TRBD2 . TGCAGTGCTACGCTAGCGGGCGGTGCCAATGAGCAGTTCTTC CSATLAGGANEQFF
TRBJ2-1 TRBV29-1 . many TGCAGCGTGACAGAGGAAACTGAGCAGTTCTTC CSVTEETEQFF
TRBJ2-7 TRBV4-1 TRBD2 few TGCGCCAGCAGCCAAGAGACAGGGGGAAGGACTAGCGGGAGGAATTACTACGAGCAGTACTTC CASSQETGGRTSGRNYYEQYF
TRBJ2-7 TRBV6-1 TRBD1 few TGTGCCAGCAGTGTTACAGGGGGGCAGGGATACGAGCAGTACTTC CASSVTGGQGYEQYF
TRBJ1-5 TRBV28 . . TGTGCCAGCAGCCCCTCTCAGGGATTAGCAGGCGGCAATCAGCCCCAGCATTTT CASSPSQGLAGGNQPQHF
TRBJ2-1 TRBV24-1 . . TGTGCCACCGGGCCCACCCACTCCTACAATGAGCAGTTCTTC CATGPTHSYNEQFF
TRBJ2-1 TRBV6-5 . many TGTGCCAGCAGTTTCCTGTCGGTAGGGTACTACAATGAGCAGTTCTTC CASSFLSVGYYNEQFF
TRBJ2-3 TRBV6-5 . . TGTGCCAGCAGTTGGCCAGAGAGCACAGATACGCAGTATTTT CASSWPESTDTQYF
TRBJ2-2 TRBV5-1 TRBD2 . TGCGCCAGCAGCATCCTTGTAGCGGGAGATCGCACCGGGGAGCTGTTTTTT CASSILVAGDRTGELFF
TRBJ2-7 TRBV12-3/TRBV12-4 . few TGTGCCAGCAGTTTGAAAGCCAGCCAGACCGAGCAGTACTTC CASSLKASQTEQYF
TRBJ1-6 TRBV4-2 . few TGTGCCAGCAGCCAGTTCCGGGACGCTAATTCACCCCTCCACTTT CASSQFRDANSPLHF
TRBJ2-3 TRBV7-2 . . TGTGCCAGCAGCTCGCCTAGAGGGAACACAGATACGCAGTATTTT CASSSPRGNTDTQYF
TRBJ2-6 TRBV20-1 TRBD2 many TGCAGTGCTCGGGGTGCTAGCGGGAGATATCCTGGGGCCAACGTCCTGACTTTC CSARGASGRYPGANVLTF
TRBJ1-1 TRBV20-1 . . TGCAGTGCTAGAGGTACCAGATCGAACACTGAAGCTTTCTTT CSARGTRSNTEAFF
TRBJ1-4 TRBV29-1 TRBD1 . TGCAGCGTGCAGGAGATCCGGGACAGGGGTGAAAAACTGTTTTTT CSVQEIRDRGEKLFF
TRBJ1-2 TRBV5-1 . many TGCGCCAGCAGCTTGCAGGACCCGGACTATGGCTACACCTTC CASSLQDPDYGYTF
TRBJ2-1 TRBV29-1 TRBD2 . TGCAGCTCGGGACTAGCGGGAGAAAGGGAGCAGTTCTTC CSSGLAGEREQFF
TRBJ2-3 TRBV29-1 . few TGCAGCGCAATAAGTGGGACGGCAAACACAGATACGCAGTATTTT CSAISGTANTDTQYF
TRBJ2-1 TRBV24-1 TRBD2 few TGTGCCACCAGTGACCCGGGACTAGCGGGAAGTGAGGAGCAGTTCTTC CATSDPGLAGSEEQFF
TRBJ2-2 TRBV7-2 . few TGTGCCAGCAGCTTAGCGACCTGGAACACCGGGGAGCTGTTTTTT CASSLATWNTGELFF
TRBJ2-5 TRBV5-1 TRBD1 . TGCGCCAGCAGCAGAGACAGGGGGAGGGAGACCCAGTACTTC CASSRDRGRETQYF
TRBJ2-1 TRBV5-4 . . TGTGCCAGCAGCTTGCCCCCGAGGGTTGGGGACAATGAGCAGTTCTTC CASSLPPRVGDNEQFF
TRBJ1-2 TRBV6-5 TRBD1 many TGTGCCAGCAGTTACTCTCGGACAGGGGGGGGCTATGGCTACACCTTC CASSYSRTGGGYGYTF
TRBJ2-7 TRBV28 . . TGTGCCAGCAGTAGACAGGTCGGCGAGCAGTACTTC CASSRQVGEQYF
TRBJ2-7 TRBV6-2/TRBV6-3 TRBD1 many TGTGCCAGCAGTTATTCTGGACAGGGTGTCTCCTACGAGCAGTACTTC CASSYSGQGVSYEQYF
TRBJ2-7 TRBV5-1 . many TGCGCCAGCAGCTTGGAAGCGGTAAGCTACGAGCAGTACTTC CASSLEAVSYEQYF
TRBJ2-7 TRBV9 . few TGTGCCAGCAGCGGAAGTCCGATCAGCTCCTACGAGCAGTACTTC CASSGSPISSYEQYF
TRBJ2-3 TRBV2 . . TGTGCCAGCAATCTAGGACCTACAGATACGCAGTATTTT CASNLGPTDTQYF
TRBJ2-7 TRBV27 . few TGTGCCAGCAGTTTAAAGCGACGGCTTCTCTTAGGAGAGCAGTACTTC CASSLKRRLLLGEQYF
TRBJ2-2 TRBV12-3/TRBV12-4 TRBD1 . TGTGCCAGCAGTAAGACAGGGATCACCGGGGAGCTGTTTTTT CASSKTGITGELFF
TRBJ1-5 TRBV6-5 . many TGTGCCAGCAGAGCCCGGGGGACCAATAGCAATCAGCCCCAGCATTTT CASRARGTNSNQPQHF
TRBJ2-3 TRBV12-3/TRBV12-4 . . TGTGCCAGCAGTTTAAGGGAATTCGGAGATACGCAGTATTTT CASSLREFGDTQYF
TRBJ1-4 TRBV18 . . TGTGCCAGCTCACCAGTCGATAGAAAACTGTTTTTT CASSPVDRKLFF
TRBJ2-1 TRBV4-3 TRBD2 few TGCGCCAGCAGCCAACTACTAGCGGAGCCCTACAATGAGCAGTTCTTC CASSQLLAEPYNEQFF
TRBJ2-6 TRBV3-1 . many TGTGCCAGCAGCCAAGATCCCTCGGGCGGCTCTGGGGCCAACGTCCTGACTTTC CASSQDPSGGSGANVLTF
TRBJ2-2 TRBV29-1 . many TGCAGCGTCGATAGGGGTTGGGGGGCGGACACCGGGGAGCTGTTTTTT CSVDRGWGADTGELFF
TRBJ2-3 TRBV24-1 . few TGTGCCACCAGTGAACCAAGCGGACCTTTCACAGATACGCAGTATTTT CATSEPSGPFTDTQYF
TRBJ2-5 TRBV6-2/TRBV6-3 TRBD2 many TGTGCCAGCAGTCGCGGACTAGAAAGGGAGACCCAGTACTTC CASSRGLERETQYF
TRBJ2-3 TRBV3-1 TRBD2 many TGTGCCAGCAGCCCCATCAGCGGGAGCATCGCAGATACGCAGTATTTT CASSPISGSIADTQYF
TRBJ2-7 TRBV6-2/TRBV6-3 . . TGTGCCAGCACCACCCAGGTCCCTGCCCGGGAGCAGTACTTC CASTTQVPAREQYF
TRBJ1-3 TRBV2 . . TGTGCCAGCGTTTTGGGCAGGGACGGAAACACCATATATTTT CASVLGRDGNTIYF